This TCR beta chain was sequenced in a study of T cell changes during pregnancy in multiple sclerosis. Produced via immunoSEQ multiplex PCR; TCRdb's table is partial and in-frame only. Of 100,000 or so clones in the sample, 90% are singletons; the top ten hold under 0.85%. Germline lookup yields CDR1 SEHNR and CDR2 FQNEAQ (reference sequence). Trimming pared 4 bases from V and 7 bases from J, leaving 8 bases between. This CDR3 is 12 amino acids long. The clonotype was recovered from a female donor in good health, enrolled as a control in a pregnancy study. Sequences were derived from peripheral blood, sampled in the second trimester of pregnancy. The chain employs TRBV7-9 and TRBJ1-5; D gene ambiguous. Here the CDR3 DNA reads TGTGCCAGCAGCTCAGGAAGGCAGCCCCAGCATTTT. Its translation: CASSSGRQPQHF.